The entry below gives a single TCR beta chain sequence along with its context. The CDR3 loop spans 13 amino acids. Per the germline V gene, CDR1 is SGHTA and CDR2 is FQGNSA. V lost 0 bases and J lost 7, with 10 bases in between. The data are from a study of immune evolution from preneoplasia to lung adenocarcinoma. Produced via immunoSEQ multiplex PCR; TCRdb's table is partial and in-frame only. The table includes over 12,000 clones, approximately 80% detected once. V usage is TRBV7-2 and J usage is TRBJ2-7, with D uncertain. This clonotype was sampled from an older person with lung adenocarcinoma. The sample consisted of FFPE minimally invasive lung adenocarcinoma tissue. The CDR3 sequence is CASSLALSREQYF. In nucleotides, the CDR3 is TGTGCCAGCAGCTTAGCGCTTTCGAGGGAGCAGTACTTC.